This passage covers 6 T cell receptor beta chains from one sample sequenced in a study of T cells in Graves' hyperthyroidism and ophthalmopathy. Amplification of TCR beta CDR3 regions used RNA as the template. The TCR CDR3 first-round RT-PCR relied on the HTBI primer set. TCRdb re-called the multiplex PCR reads with MiXCR, one entry per CDR3 protein. The repertoire consists of a few hundred thousand distinct CDR3 sequences, with about 15% occurring once and the leading ten covering approximately 30%. The sample was blood. These receptors originate from a woman in her 30s with Graves' hyperthyroidism.

This clonotype was found a few times. This sequence joins TRBV29-1 and TRBJ2-1; D is unresolved. Germline-derived CDR1 and CDR2 are SQVTM and ANQGSEA. Trimming removed 2 bases at V and 1 base at J, with 15 bases between. The CDR3 runs to 16 residues. DNA for the CDR3: TGCAGCGTTGAAATTATGGGAAGTGGGTCCTACAATGAGCAGTTCTTC. As protein: CSVEIMGSGSYNEQFF.

The chain has TRBV20-1 and TRBJ1-5; 9 bases align to TRBD1. V lost 4 bases to trimming and J lost 4 bases; unmatched junction nucleotides: 5. Germline V gene data show CDR1 as DFQATT and CDR2 as SNEGSKA (reference sequence). The CDR3 covers 14 residues. The CDR3 region has the DNA TGCAGTGCTACACAGGGGGCGAGGAATCAGCCCCAGCATTTT. Its translation is CSATQGARNQPQHF.

This clonotype came up a few times. This chain joins TRBV5-5 and TRBJ2-7; 8 bases match TRBD1. V lost 4 bases, J lost 7 bases, and 19 bases stayed unmatched. The germline V gene encodes CDR1 SGHKS and CDR2 YYEKEE (reference sequence). The CDR3 totals 17 residues. Here the CDR3 DNA reads TGTGCCAGCAGCATAGTCCGGGACAGGCCTTGGTACGTGGAGCAGTACTTC. Its protein product is CASSIVRDRPWYVEQYF.

This clonotype was found many times. This chain joins TRBV28 and TRBJ2-7; maybe TRBD2 (6 bases). The V and J ends lost 1 base and 4 bases respectively, with 14 bases between them. The CDR3 is 15 amino acids. The germline CDR1 and CDR2 sequences are MDHEN and SYDVKM. The CDR3 loop is CASSLLSKEGYEQYF. Written as DNA, the CDR3 is TGTGCCAGCAGTTTATTATCAAAGGAGGGATACGAGCAGTACTTC.

J is TRBJ2-6 and V is TRBV10-3; D gene uncertain. Trimming cost V 11 bases and J 0 bases, with 5 bases left between them. From germline, CDR1 is ENHRY and CDR2 SYGVKD. This CDR3 region has 12 residues. Here the CDR3 DNA reads TGTGCCGGAAGCTCTGGGGCCAACGTCCTGACTTTC. Translated: CAGSSGANVLTF.

This chain connects TRBV2 to TRBJ1-1, with D possibly being TRBD1 (5 bases). With 4 bases removed from V and 0 bases from J, the gap between germline ends came to 9 bases. Germline V CDR1 and CDR2: SNHLY, FYNNEI. The CDR3 is 14 amino acids. CDR3 loop: CASSVDIMNTEAFF. The CDR3 DNA follows: TGTGCCAGCAGTGTGGACATCATGAACACTGAAGCTTTCTTT.